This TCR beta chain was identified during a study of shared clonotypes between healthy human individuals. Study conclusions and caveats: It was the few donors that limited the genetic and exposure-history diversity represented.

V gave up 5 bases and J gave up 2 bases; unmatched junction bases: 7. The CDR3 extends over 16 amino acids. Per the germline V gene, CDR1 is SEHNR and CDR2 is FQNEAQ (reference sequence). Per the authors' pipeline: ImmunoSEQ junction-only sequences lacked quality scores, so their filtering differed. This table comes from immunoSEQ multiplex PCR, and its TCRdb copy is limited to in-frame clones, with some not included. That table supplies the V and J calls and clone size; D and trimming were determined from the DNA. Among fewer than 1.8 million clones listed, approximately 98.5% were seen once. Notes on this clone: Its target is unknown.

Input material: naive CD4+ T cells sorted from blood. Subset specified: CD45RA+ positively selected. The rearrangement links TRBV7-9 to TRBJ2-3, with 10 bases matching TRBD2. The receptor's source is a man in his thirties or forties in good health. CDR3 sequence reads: CASSLIAGGTTDTQYF. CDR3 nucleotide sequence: TGTGCCAGCAGCCTCATAGCGGGAGGAACCACAGATACGCAGTATTTT.